These T cell receptor beta chains were read from a single sample in a study of human T cells and chemical hapten exposure. TCRdb analysed the RACE reads with MiXCR anew, one entry per CDR3 protein. The sample shows 100,000 to 150,000 distinct CDR3 sequences, approximately 9.1% of them seen only once. Sample: whole blood. These TCRs come from a male donor in good health. Some clones in this sample may be carry-over from other donors' samples. The CDR3 runs from the conserved cysteine through the conserved F or W. D genes are given only for firm matches. Clone size is not always given. Where it is, it says once, few, many or a class for expanded clones.

size | J | V | D | DNA | CDR3
few | TRBJ2-5 | TRBV20-1 | TRBD2 | TGCAGTGCTAGTTCGGCTAGCGGGTTACAAGAGACCCAGTACTTC | CSASSASGLQETQYF
many | TRBJ2-7 | TRBV20-1 | - | TGCAGTGCTAGTAGGGTCACAGAGCTCTACGAGCAGTACTTC | CSASRVTELYEQYF
- | TRBJ2-7 | TRBV6-1 | - | TGTGCCAGCAGTGAAGGGCAGGGGAGACTTTACGAGCAGTACTTC | CASSEGQGRLYEQYF
- | TRBJ1-2 | TRBV7-2 | TRBD1 | TGTGCCAGCAGCTTATTGGGACAGGGTGCTAACTATGGCTACACCTTC | CASSLLGQGANYGYTF
- | TRBJ2-5 | TRBV5-1 | - | TGCGCCAGCAGCTTGTGGACAGAAGAATTATCGGTCCTCCAAGAGACCCAGTACTTC | CASSLWTEELSVLQETQYF
few | TRBJ2-1 | TRBV5-1 | - | TGCGCCAGCAGCTTGGAAAGGGGCAATGAGCAGTTCTTC | CASSLERGNEQFF
- | TRBJ2-2 | TRBV20-1 | - | TGCAGTGCTAGAACACCGGGACACTCGAACACCGGGGAGCTGTTTTTT | CSARTPGHSNTGELFF
- | TRBJ2-1 | TRBV6-5 | - | TGTGCCAGCAGAAACTCGGGTGAGCAGTTCTTC | CASRNSGEQFF
few | TRBJ2-5 | TRBV29-1 | TRBD1 | TGCAGCGTCCGCCGGACAGGGCAATTTCAAGAGACCCAGTACTTC | CSVRRTGQFQETQYF
few | TRBJ1-6 | TRBV10-3 | - | TGTGCCATCAGTGGGGCAGAAAATTCACCCCTCCACTTT | CAISGAENSPLHF
- | TRBJ2-2 | TRBV10-3 | TRBD1 | TGTGCCATCAGGGGGACAGGGGAGAACACCGGGGAGCTGTTTTTT | CAIRGTGENTGELFF
- | TRBJ1-2 | TRBV29-1 | - | TGCAGCGTCGCCACAGGGAACTATGGCTACACCTTC | CSVATGNYGYTF
many | TRBJ1-2 | TRBV20-1 | - | TGCAGTGCCTTCGCGGGGCGGACTAACTATGGCTACACCTTC | CSAFAGRTNYGYTF
few | TRBJ2-7 | TRBV11-2 | - | TGTGCCAGCAGCTTAATTGTCGAAGGGGGGCCCTACGAGCAGTACTTC | CASSLIVEGGPYEQYF
- | TRBJ2-1 | TRBV27 | - | TGTGCCAGCAGTGCTTACAAGGCGGCGGTTGAGCAGTTCTTC | CASSAYKAAVEQFF
- | TRBJ2-7 | TRBV19 | - | TGTGCCAGTGGTAACCGGGCCTGGGAGCAGTACTTC | CASGNRAWEQYF
few | TRBJ2-5 | TRBV11-2 | - | TGTGCCAGCAGCTTTTCGCAGGAGACCCAGTACTTC | CASSFSQETQYF
many | TRBJ1-1 | TRBV10-3 | TRBD1 | TGTGCCACCAGTGAAGGGACAGGGTGGGCCGGGATGAACACTGAAGCTTTCTTT | CATSEGTGWAGMNTEAFF
- | TRBJ2-5 | TRBV7-8 | - | TGTGCCAGCACCCTCAGCAGGGGAGGGGGGGAGACCCAGTACTTC | CASTLSRGGGETQYF
- | TRBJ1-4 | TRBV27 | TRBD1 | TGTGCCAGCAGGGCGGAAGGACAGGGTAGCGAAAAACTGTTTTTT | CASRAEGQGSEKLFF
many | TRBJ2-1 | TRBV5-5 | - | TGTGCCAGCAGCCTAGGGGGGTTGTCCCATGAGCAGTTCTTC | CASSLGGLSHEQFF
many | TRBJ2-2 | TRBV9 | - | TGTGCCAGCAGCCAGGGGGGGGACACCGGGGAGCTGTTTTTT | CASSQGGDTGELFF
few | TRBJ1-2 | TRBV24-1 | - | TGTGCCACCAGTGATAACAGGGTACATGGCTACACCTTC | CATSDNRVHGYTF
few | TRBJ2-5 | TRBV12-3/TRBV12-4 | - | TGTGCCAGCAGTTATGGTAGCCAAGAGACCCAGTACTTC | CASSYGSQETQYF
many | TRBJ2-3 | TRBV29-1 | - | TGCAGCGCCGGACCGTCTAGCACAGATACGCAGTATTTT | CSAGPSSTDTQYF
many | TRBJ2-2 | TRBV23-1 | - | TGCGCCAGCAGTCATCCCAGCCCTAATGGGGGCACCGGGGAGCTGTTTTTT | CASSHPSPNGGTGELFF
- | TRBJ2-1 | TRBV20-1 | TRBD2 | TGCAGTGCAACTAGCGCAAGCTCCTACAATGAGCAGTTCTTC | CSATSASSYNEQFF
few | TRBJ2-1 | TRBV12-3/TRBV12-4 | - | TGTGCCAGCAGTTGGGCCTCTGGCGGGCCCTCCTACAATGAGCAGTTCTTC | CASSWASGGPSYNEQFF
few | TRBJ1-1 | TRBV6-5 | TRBD1 | TGTGCCAGCACCGGACAGGCTGAAGCTTTCTTT | CASTGQAEAFF
- | TRBJ1-1 | TRBV29-1 | - | TGCAGCGTTGTAGTGGGCACGCAGAACACTGAAGCTTTCTTT | CSVVVGTQNTEAFF
- | TRBJ1-4 | TRBV6-5 | - | TGTGCCAGCAGTTACTCGGGTTCAGGGCTTATTGAAAAACTGTTTTTT | CASSYSGSGLIEKLFF
many | TRBJ2-1 | TRBV11-2 | - | TGTGCCAGCAGCTTAGATTCTAGCTCCTACAATGAGCAGTTCTTC | CASSLDSSSYNEQFF
few | TRBJ2-3 | TRBV7-6 | TRBD1 | TGTGCCAGCAGCCAGGGACAGGGGGACGCTAATACGCAGTATTTT | CASSQGQGDANTQYF
many | TRBJ1-1 | TRBV15 | TRBD1 | TGTGCCACCAGCAGACAGGGGGATTACACTGAAGCTTTCTTT | CATSRQGDYTEAFF
few | TRBJ2-7 | TRBV7-6 | TRBD1 | TGTGCCAGCAGCTTAAGCTTACCGGGACAGGCGATGGAGCAGTACTTC | CASSLSLPGQAMEQYF
few | TRBJ2-1 | TRBV2 | - | TGTGCCAGCAGTGGGGCAGGGCCGGCGGCGCAGTTCTTC | CASSGAGPAAQFF
few | TRBJ1-1 | TRBV29-1 | - | TGCAGCGTTGTACTGCGGACAGAGAACACTGAAGCTTTCTTT | CSVVLRTENTEAFF
few | TRBJ2-6 | TRBV25-1 | - | TGTGCCAGCAGTAAAACAGAACGCTCTGGGGCCAACGTCCTGACTTTC | CASSKTERSGANVLTF
few | TRBJ2-5 | TRBV19 | - | TGTGCCAGTAGTACCGACAGGAGAGAGACCCAGTACTTC | CASSTDRRETQYF
few | TRBJ2-6 | TRBV7-2 | - | TGTGCCAGCAGCTTGGGTCTAGCTGGGGCCAACGTCCTGACTTTC | CASSLGLAGANVLTF
few | TRBJ2-5 | TRBV29-1 | - | TGCAGCGTTGAAAAAAACGGAAGGCAAGAGACCCAGTACTTC | CSVEKNGRQETQYF
many | TRBJ2-7 | TRBV7-8 | TRBD1 | TGTGCCAGCAGCTCGGACCCCCCACAGGGGTCCTACGAGCAGTACTTC | CASSSDPPQGSYEQYF
few | TRBJ2-2 | TRBV3-1 | - | TGTGCCAGCAGCCAAGTGGGGGGCCCACGCCCCGGGGAGCTGTTTTTT | CASSQVGGPRPGELFF
many | TRBJ1-2 | TRBV7-9 | - | TGTGCCAGCAGCTTAGCCTTAGGCGCTAACTATGGCTACACCTTC | CASSLALGANYGYTF
few | TRBJ1-1 | TRBV4-2 | - | TGTGCCAGCAGCCATCGACAATTCAACACTGAAGCTTTCTTT | CASSHRQFNTEAFF
few | TRBJ2-5 | TRBV7-2 | - | TGTGCCAGCAGGGATGGCGGACCAGAGACCCAGTACTTC | CASRDGGPETQYF
few | TRBJ1-2 | TRBV20-1 | - | TGCAGTGCTTTGGACAGCGTTAACTATGGCTACACCTTC | CSALDSVNYGYTF
many | TRBJ1-1 | TRBV7-2 | TRBD1 | TGTGCCAGCAGCTCATTACCGGGACAGGGAAGCACTGAAGCTTTCTTT | CASSSLPGQGSTEAFF
- | TRBJ1-6 | TRBV5-5 | - | TGTGCCAGCCGAATGAGGCCCGATTCACCCCTCCACTTT | CASRMRPDSPLHF
- | TRBJ2-7 | TRBV3-1 | - | TGTGCCAGCAGCCAAGTGGAGGGGAACGAGCAGTACTTC | CASSQVEGNEQYF
- | TRBJ1-1 | TRBV5-1 | TRBD1 | TGCGCCAGCAGCCTTCGGACAGGAATGAACACTGAAGCTTTCTTT | CASSLRTGMNTEAFF
- | TRBJ1-1 | TRBV6-5 | - | TGTGCCAGCAGTCCCCCGGCAGGGCGGGGGACTGAAGCTTTCTTT | CASSPPAGRGTEAFF
- | TRBJ1-2 | TRBV12-3/TRBV12-4 | TRBD1 | TGTGCCAGCAGTTTGGGACAGGTAGCTAACTATGGCTACACCTTC | CASSLGQVANYGYTF
many | TRBJ2-1 | TRBV7-6 | - | TGTGCCAGCAGCTTGGGCGGGATGACCCGCAATGAGCAGTTCTTC | CASSLGGMTRNEQFF
- | TRBJ1-4 | TRBV28 | TRBD1 | TGTGCCAGCAGTTTGGGGGCGGCAGGGGGTGAAAAACTGTTTTTT | CASSLGAAGGEKLFF
- | TRBJ2-1 | TRBV6-1 | - | TGTGCCAGCAGTTTCCAGCCCCGGAACGTCTACAATGAGCAGTTCTTC | CASSFQPRNVYNEQFF
few | TRBJ2-5 | TRBV5-1 | - | TGCGCCAGCAGCTTGGCAGACCTCCAAGAGACCCAGTACTTC | CASSLADLQETQYF
many | TRBJ1-5 | TRBV18 | - | TGTGCCAGCTCACCGGGGGGCAGGGGCTACCAGCCCCAGCATTTT | CASSPGGRGYQPQHF
few | TRBJ1-1 | TRBV10-3 | - | TGTGCCATCAGCGAGGGGGGTCCTGTGGCTGAAGCTTTCTTT | CAISEGGPVAEAFF